The entry below gives a single T cell receptor (beta chain) sequence along with its context. No cognate antigen has been identified for it. Nothing much larger sits one base from this clone, and base qualities are not available. This record belongs to a study of CD8+CD57+ T cells in acquired aplastic anemia (dated by TCRdb to 2016 to 2018). General notes on the study: Extracted DNA from sorted CD4+ and CD8+ cells averaged approximately 3 ug, ranging from about 0.18 to 27.4 ug. CD8+CD57+ expansion was defined as a frequency above the mean frequency observed in healthy subjects.

TCR beta VDJ combination and CDR3 sequence profiling used genomic DNA as the template. An Illumina HiSeq 2000 was used for TCR repertoire sequencing. From the authors' description of their analysis: TRBV/TRBJ rearrangement plots, CDR3 size and DJ length profiles, and Simpson's diversity index were used to evaluate the repertoires. Whichever DNA sequence was most abundant in the deep sequencing data was defined as the immunodominant clone. CDR3 amino acid sequences were screened for sharing across subjects and compared with published repertoires and the VDJdb database. The raw public data were reprocessed by TCRdb itself: fastp quality trimming at Q25, MiXCR clonotype calling, in-frame beta chains only. Each entry merges the rows of one CDR3 protein and shows their most common DNA and genes. The V and J calls reflect TCRdb's pipeline rather than the authors' work. The sample records about 98,000 distinct CDR3 sequences, approximately 73% of which are singletons. Approximately 60% of the sample is in the top ten clones.

The patients picked for sequencing were ones in whom flow cytometry had shown an expansion of CD8+CD57+ cells. All patients had severe acquired aplastic anemia diagnosed by International Study of Aplastic Anemia and Agranulocytosis and Camitta criteria. At the time blood was sampled, none of the patients had received any therapy. TCR repertoires of sorted CD4+ and CD8+ blood T cells from severe aplastic anemia patients and healthy subjects were deep-sequenced in the study. In the USA, patient enrollment took place under clinicaltrials.gov protocols 00001620, 01623167, 00001397, 00071045, 00081523 and 00961064. Ficoll-Paque density gradient centrifugation was used to isolate peripheral blood mononuclear cells. Before DNA extraction, CD4+ and CD8+ T cells were sorted by FACS or by magnetic beads. From its cysteine to its phenylalanine, the CDR3 spans 14 amino acids. The only DNA kept is the CDR3, 42 bases in frame from the first base. Taken from the germline V gene, the CDR1 and CDR2 loops are SGHRS and YFSETQ. V is cut by 0 bases and J by 8 bases, and the space between the germline ends is 12 bases.

Paper-wide results and their limitations: Although some 28 CD8+ CDR3 sequences were shared by patients and controls, these sequences appeared highly expressed in patients and within the immunodominant clones of patients. No significant difference in CD8+ Simpson's diversity was found between patients and healthy controls (P=0.060).

The receptor chain draws on TRBV5-1 and TRBJ2-1, with the identity of the D gene unclear. The sequencing sample was made of sorted CD4+, CD8+, or CD8+CD57+ T cells (not recorded which) from PBMCs. The receptor's source is a human donor with aplastic anemia. CDR3 protein: CASSLGVGIDEQFF. The DNA sequence reads TGCGCCAGCAGCTTGGGGGTAGGGATCGATGAGCAGTTCTTC.